These 14 T cell receptor beta chains were sequenced from one sample in a study of shared clonotypes between healthy human individuals. Naivety among CD8 cells was defined by CD45RO negativity and positive CCR7 selection, thereby excluding terminally differentiated effector memory CD45RA+ cells. Sequenced by immunoSEQ multiplex PCR; TCRdb stores in-frame clones only, minus some. The table has around 2,100,000 clones, roughly 95% seen once. Sequenced: naive CD8+ T cells sorted from blood. The receptors originated from a man between 18 and 35 years old in good health.

The chain carries TRBV4-2 and TRBJ1-5; a possible D gene is TRBD1 (6 bases). The CDR3 spans 15 residues. The germline V gene encodes CDR1 LGHNA and CDR2 YNFKEQ. Between the trimmed V and J ends, which lost 0 bases and 8 bases, there was a span of 14 bases. The CDR3 DNA is TGTGCCAGCAGCCAAGAGCCGGGAGGGGGGGAGCCCCAGCATTTT. Its protein product is CASSQEPGGGEPQHF.

Only one count was recorded for this clone. V is TRBV30 and J is TRBJ2-1, with D hard to call. In germline, CDR1 is GTSNPN, CDR2 SVGIG (reference sequence). The CDR3 runs 11 residues. The V end was cut by 0 bases, the J end by 10 bases, with 7 bases between. CDR3 amino acids: CAWSVGKEQFF. CDR3 in DNA: TGTGCCTGGAGTGTAGGGAAGGAGCAGTTCTTC. Based on the CDR3 plus reference TRBV30 and TRBJ2-1, the full variable domain is SQTIHQWPATLVQPVGSPLSLECTVEGTSNPNLYWYRQAAGRGLQLLFYSVGIGQISSEVPQNLSASRPQDRQFILSSKKLLLSDSGFYLCAWSVGKEQFFGPGTRLTVL.

The chain joins TRBV28 to TRBJ2-7; D remains unclear. Germline lookup yields CDR1 MDHEN and CDR2 SYDVKM. CDR3 length: 12 amino acids. V lost 4 bases and J 4 bases, leaving 8 bases between the germline ends. The CDR3 DNA reads TGTGCCAGCAGTTATAACGGGTACGAGCAGTACTTC. The encoded protein is CASSYNGYEQYF.

CDR3 sequence (DNA): TGTGCCTCTGAGGTTGGTTACGGGGAGCTGTTTTTT. Protein product: CASEVGYGELFF. V and J are TRBV30 and TRBJ2-2; D is undetermined. The V end lost 7 bases, the J end lost 7 bases, and 13 bases lay between the germline ends. Germline CDR1 GTSNPN, CDR2 SVGIG (reference sequence). The CDR3 is made up of 12 amino acids. The full variable domain, its missing parts supplied by reference TRBV30 and TRBJ2-2, is SQTIHQWPATLVQPVGSPLSLECTVEGTSNPNLYWYRQAAGRGLQLLFYSVGIGQISSEVPQNLSASRPQDRQFILSSKKLLLSDSGFYLCASEVGYGELFFGEGSRLTVL.

V is TRBV2 and J is TRBJ2-2, with D possibly being TRBD1 (5 bases). The V end lost 6 bases, the J end lost 4 bases, and 9 bases lay between the germline ends. The CDR3 spans 13 residues. Germline V gene data show CDR1 as SNHLY and CDR2 as FYNNEI. The CDR3 DNA follows: TGTGCCAGCAGCCAGGGTCCCACCGGGGAGCTGTTTTTT. It translates to CASSQGPTGELFF.

The chain is built from TRBV27 and TRBJ2-2; D possibly corresponds to TRBD1 (6 bases). The CDR3 loop spans 17 amino acids. The germline V and J ends were trimmed by 2 bases and 0 bases, with 13 bases remaining between them. Germline V lookup: CDR1 MNHEY, CDR2 SMNVEV (reference sequence). CDR3 in DNA: TGTGCCAGCAGTTTAAGACTTTGGACAGCGAACACCGGGGAGCTGTTTTTT. This gives the protein CASSLRLWTANTGELFF.

The chain joins TRBV7-8 to TRBJ2-1, with 12 bases lining up with TRBD2. V was pared by 1 base and J by 0 bases, with 4 bases of the junction left unmatched. Germline CDR1 is SGHVS and CDR2 is FQNEAQ. The CDR3 has 18 amino acids. CDR3 sequence reads: CASSLGLAGAPSYNEQFF. In DNA form, the CDR3 reads TGTGCCAGCAGCTTAGGACTAGCGGGAGCCCCCTCCTACAATGAGCAGTTCTTC.

The CDR3 bases are TGCGCCAGCAGCCAACTCTCCGACAGGGGGTTCTACAATGAGCAGTTCTTC. It codes for CASSQLSDRGFYNEQFF. The V gene is TRBV4-3, the J gene TRBJ2-1, with TRBD1 identical over 9 bases. V dropped 2 bases and J dropped 3; count of bases not matched to a gene: 8. This CDR3 comprises 17 residues. CDR1 is LGHNA and CDR2 is YSLEER in the germline V gene.

The gene calls are TRBV27 and TRBJ2-7; a weak D match, TRBD2 (6 bases). Germline V gene lookup returns CDR1 MNHEY and CDR2 SMNVEV (reference sequence). The V gene lost 5 bases and the J gene lost 4 bases, with 18 bases spanning the gap. The CDR3 is 15 amino acids. The CDR3 bases are TGTGCCAGCAGTCCCCTTTTTGGGGGGAGGTACGAGCAGTACTTC. The encoded protein is CASSPLFGGRYEQYF.

This clone was observed once. The V and J genes are TRBV6-1 and TRBJ2-1; possible D gene TRBD1, 7 bases. The V gene lost 2 bases and the J gene lost 2 bases, with 22 bases spanning the gap. Germline loops: CDR1 MNHNS, CDR2 SASEGT. The CDR3 is 19 residues long. Here the CDR3 reads CASSEPGGYGGSPYNEQFF. CDR3 DNA sequence: TGTGCCAGCAGTGAACCAGGGGGGTACGGCGGTTCTCCCTACAATGAGCAGTTCTTC.

This clone was detected a few times. This chain joins TRBV4-1 and TRBJ1-2, with D perhaps matching TRBD1 (6 bases). This CDR3 has 14 residues. Trimming stripped 3 bases from V and 4 bases from J, with 12 bases between. Per germline, CDR1 MGHRA and CDR2 YSYEKL. The CDR3 loop reads CASSQRGVGYGYTF. In nucleotides, the CDR3 is TGCGCCAGCAGCCAGAGGGGGGTGGGCTATGGCTACACCTTC.

Details on this clone: The sample holds other DNA sequences that translate to the same CDR3. J is TRBJ2-7 and V is TRBV4-1; no firm D call. Trimming left V 0 bases short and J 5 bases short, with 5 bases between. Germline V gives CDR1 MGHRA, CDR2 YSYEKL. The CDR3 sequence is 12 residues long. CDR3 in amino acids: CASSQDPHEQYF. CDR3 DNA: TGCGCCAGCAGCCAAGATCCCCACGAGCAGTACTTC.

The V and J genes are TRBV4-1 and TRBJ2-2; TRBD1 agrees at 8 bases. This CDR3 contains 17 residues. Per the germline V gene, CDR1 is MGHRA and CDR2 is YSYEKL. V was clipped by 0 bases and J by 1 base; unmatched bases: 4. CDR3 DNA: TGCGCCAGCAGCCAAGACTGGGGGACAGGGAACACCGGGGAGCTGTTTTTT. Translated, it gives CASSQDWGTGNTGELFF.

The gene calls are TRBV4-1 and TRBJ2-7; 10 bases align to TRBD2. CDR3 length: 16 residues. V shed 1 base, J shed 6 bases, and the junction held 9 bases outside the gene matches. From germline, CDR1 is MGHRA and CDR2 YSYEKL. The CDR3 is CASSQGPAGGLGEQYF. The CDR3 bases are TGCGCCAGCAGCCAAGGACCAGCGGGGGGGCTTGGCGAGCAGTACTTC.